Described below is a single T cell receptor (beta chain) sequence and its context. The data are from a study of blood T cell repertoires in COVID-19. Study information: Sites across the United States, Italy and Spain contributed samples from acute and convalescent COVID-19. T cells, B-cell-depleted T cells, or PBMCs supplied cDNA or gDNA.

The CDR3 is made up of 20 amino acids. Germline lookup yields CDR1 ENHRY and CDR2 SYGVKD. The V and J ends lost 3 bases and 0 bases, in that order; junction bases with no gene match: 15. Original data processing: The assay estimated nucleated cells by amplifying reference gene primers. Method: immunoSEQ multiplex PCR; TCRdb's copy keeps in-frame clones and lacks some. V and J calls and clone size come straight from that table; D and trimming were deduced from the DNA. This sample has 100,000 to 150,000 clones; about 88% occur once, and the top ten carry more than 0.9%. The material sequenced was peripheral blood. The gene calls are TRBV10-3 and TRBJ2-1; TRBD2 matches 9 bases. The source is a woman older than 75 with acute or convalescent COVID-19. CDR3: CAISDATKSGRTFSYNEQFF. In nucleotides, the CDR3 is TGTGCCATCAGTGACGCAACAAAAAGCGGGAGGACCTTCTCCTACAATGAGCAGTTCTTC.